Listed here are 22 T cell receptor beta chains from one sample, sequenced in a study of human T cells and chemical hapten exposure. TCRdb reprocessed the RACE reads with MiXCR, giving one entry per CDR3 protein. The data contain 300,000 to 450,000 distinct CDR3 sequences, nearly 5% of them singletons. Time point here: patch test 1, 2 weeks after DPC sensitization. Described treatment: therapeutic diphenylcyclopropenone sensitization with weekly scalp DPC. This sample comprised whole blood, obtained in connection with sensitization to the hapten diphenylcyclopropenone (DPC). The receptors were gathered from a woman between 50 and 59 years old with alopecia areata. Some clones in this sample may be carry-over from other donors' samples.

This clonotype was found many times. This sequence joins TRBV29-1 and TRBJ2-3; 7 positions match TRBD1. V lost 0 bases and J lost 0; bases outside the gene matches: 12. The CDR3 consists of 18 residues. Germline V lookup: CDR1 SQVTM, CDR2 ANQGSEA. The CDR3 nucleotides are TGCAGCGTTGAAGATAGGGGCCTAGGGGGACAGAGCACAGATACGCAGTATTTT. Its translation: CSVEDRGLGGQSTDTQYF.

This clonotype was recorded many times. V is TRBV29-1 and J is TRBJ1-4; D is undetermined. Germline V lookup: CDR1 SQVTM, CDR2 ANQGSEA. Trimming took 7 bases from V and 8 from J, leaving 14 bases between them. The CDR3 has 12 residues. The CDR3 reads CSAGPPGEKLFF. The CDR3 DNA is TGCAGCGCTGGTCCCCCCGGGGAAAAACTGTTTTTT.

This clonotype was counted many times. The chain links TRBV6-2 or TRBV6-3 to TRBJ2-2; no clear D gene. Germline V CDR1 and CDR2: MNHEY, SVGEGT. With 4 bases removed from V and 4 bases from J, the gap between germline ends came to 10 bases. The length of the CDR3 is 14 residues. The CDR3 DNA reads TGTGCCAGCAGTTCCACCCTCGGCACCGGGGAGCTGTTTTTT. Its protein product is CASSSTLGTGELFF.

This clonotype occurred many times. V gene TRBV21-1 combines with J gene TRBJ1-2. TRBV21-1 is a known pseudogene. The length of the CDR3 is 15 residues. The CDR3, as DNA: TGTGCCAGCAGCAAGCCCAAACCACTACTCTATGGCTACACCTTC. Translated, it gives CASSKPKPLLYGYTF.

CDR3 in amino acids: CASSQDIAGRTDTQYF. The CDR3, as DNA: TGCGCCAGCAGCCAAGATATAGCGGGGAGGACAGATACGCAGTATTTT. This chain uses TRBV5-1 with TRBJ2-3, with TRBD2 matching 8 bases. The V segment lost 4 bases and the J segment 3 bases; nucleotides outside the gene matches: 10. The CDR3 spans 16 residues. Germline CDR1 reads SGHRS; CDR2 reads YFSETQ. The variable domain in full, completed from reference TRBV5-1 and TRBJ2-3, reads KAGVTQTPRYLIKTRGQQVTLSCSPISGHRSVSWYQQTPGQGLQFLFEYFSETQRNKGNFPGRFSGRQFSNSRSEMNVSTLELGDSALYLCASSQDIAGRTDTQYFGPGTRLTVL.

This clonotype was seen many times. CDR3 sequence (DNA): TGTGCCAGCAGTTCTGGGCGGGAGAGTGGAGATACGCAGTATTTT. Protein: CASSSGRESGDTQYF. The chain combines TRBV12-3 or TRBV12-4 with TRBJ2-3, with 7 bases fitting TRBD2. V shed 4 bases and J 5 bases; nucleotides not matched to a gene: 9. The CDR3 consists of 15 residues.

Points on this clonotype: Given a much more abundant clone one base away, this may be a read error. The V gene is TRBV11-2, the J gene TRBJ2-2; D is perhaps TRBD2 (6 bases). CDR1 SGHAT and CDR2 FQNNGV come from the germline V gene. The CDR3 loop spans 15 amino acids. CDR3 sequence: CVSSFAGLGTGELFF. The CDR3 DNA reads TGTGTCAGCAGCTTTGCGGGATTAGGGACCGGGGAGCTGTTTTTT.

The rearrangement joins TRBV13 to TRBJ1-6, with D unresolved. The V and J ends lost 5 bases and 9 bases respectively, with 14 bases between them. The CDR3 has 14 residues. From germline, CDR1 is PRHDT and CDR2 FYEKMQ (reference sequence). The CDR3 nucleotides read TGTGCCAGCAGCCCAATCGGTGGCGGTTCACCCCTCCACTTT. It is translated as CASSPIGGGSPLHF.

This clonotype was recorded a few times. The CDR3 sequence is CASSLYPEETQYF. In DNA form, the CDR3 reads TGTGCCAGCAGCTTATATCCGGAAGAGACCCAGTACTTC. The genes are TRBV7-2 and TRBJ2-5; D gene uncertain. The CDR3 sequence is 13 residues long. The ends were cut back, 2 bases at V and 3 bases at J, with 7 bases in the middle. Germline CDR1 SGHTA, CDR2 FQGNSA.

The chain recombines TRBV27 with TRBJ2-5; D is possibly TRBD2 (5 bases). The CDR3 covers 15 residues. Trimming left V 5 bases short and J 2 bases short, with 15 bases between. Germline CDR1 reads MNHEY; CDR2 reads SMNVEV (reference sequence). CDR3 region: CASSPSPGSQETQYF. The CDR3 region has the DNA TGTGCCAGCAGTCCAAGCCCGGGGAGTCAAGAGACCCAGTACTTC.

This clonotype was seen more than once but under ten times. The V gene is TRBV7-8, the J gene TRBJ1-1; 8 bases line up with TRBD1. This CDR3 is 12 amino acids long. Per the germline V gene, CDR1 is SGHVS and CDR2 is FQNEAQ. J was trimmed by 7 bases and V by 4 bases; bases with no gene match: 2. The DNA of the CDR3 is TGTGCCAGCAGCTCACAGGGGGTTGAAGCTTTCTTT. It codes for CASSSQGVEAFF.

This clonotype was detected ten times or more. The chain combines TRBV7-3 with TRBJ2-1, with 9 bases that match TRBD1. V trimming: 5 bases; J trimming: 4 bases; junction bases outside the gene matches: 6. This CDR3 is built from 15 residues. Germline V gives CDR1 SGHTA, CDR2 FQGTGA. CDR3 sequence: CASSNRDRVYNEQFF. The CDR3 region has the DNA TGTGCCAGCAGCAACCGGGACAGGGTATACAATGAGCAGTTCTTC.

The genes are TRBV6-2 or TRBV6-3 and TRBJ2-7, with D possibly TRBD2 on 6 matching bases. Trimming stripped 0 bases from V and 4 bases from J, with 16 bases between. The CDR3 extends over 16 amino acids. The germline V gene has CDR1 MNHEY and CDR2 SVGEGT. In DNA, the CDR3 is TGTGCCAGCAGTTACTCGGGACTCGTTACGGGGTACGAGCAGTACTTC. Its translation: CASSYSGLVTGYEQYF.

This chain links TRBV27 with TRBJ1-1, with 12 bases matching TRBD1. V lost 4 bases, J lost 1 base, and 1 base stayed unmatched. Germline loops: CDR1 MNHEY, CDR2 SMNVEV (reference sequence). The CDR3 consists of 15 residues. CDR3 amino acids: CASSWDRGPNTEAFF. Written as DNA, the CDR3 is TGTGCCAGCAGTTGGGACAGGGGGCCGAACACTGAAGCTTTCTTT.

Many counts were recorded for this clonotype. V gene TRBV12-3 or TRBV12-4 combines with J gene TRBJ1-1; D is possibly TRBD1 (6 bases). This CDR3 is built from 14 residues. Trimming stripped 6 bases from V and 0 bases from J, with 11 bases between. The CDR3 sequence: CASRWTAMNTEAFF. The CDR3 coding sequence is TGTGCCAGCAGGTGGACAGCCATGAACACTGAAGCTTTCTTT.

This clonotype was seen repeatedly, ten times or more. The genes are TRBV5-1 and TRBJ1-1; no clear D gene. CDR3 length: 14 amino acids. Trimming removed 7 bases from V and 1 base from J, with 14 bases in between. Germline CDR1 and CDR2: SGHRS and YFSETQ. The CDR3 protein is CASRLNSGNTEAFF. CDR3 DNA sequence: TGCGCCAGCCGCCTGAACTCAGGGAACACTGAAGCTTTCTTT. The full variable domain, with the rest looked up from reference TRBV5-1 and TRBJ1-1, is KAGVTQTPRYLIKTRGQQVTLSCSPISGHRSVSWYQQTPGQGLQFLFEYFSETQRNKGNFPGRFSGRQFSNSRSEMNVSTLELGDSALYLCASRLNSGNTEAFFGQGTRLTVV.

This clonotype was observed at least ten times. The V call is TRBV6-5, the J call TRBJ1-4; maybe TRBD1 (6 bases). Germline assignment: CDR1 MNHEY and CDR2 SVGAGI. The CDR3 length is 16 residues. The V and J ends lost 5 bases and 4 bases respectively, with 17 bases between them. The DNA of the CDR3 is TGTGCCAGCAGTCCCATTGGGGGGGGCGTTAATGAAAAACTGTTTTTT. This encodes CASSPIGGGVNEKLFF.

This clonotype has a count of ten or more. This CDR3 reads CATDGGAGNTEAFF. The CDR3 DNA follows: TGTGCCACTGATGGCGGGGCAGGGAACACTGAAGCTTTCTTT. The gene calls are TRBV7-9 and TRBJ1-1, with D perhaps matching TRBD1 (5 bases). V lost 10 bases to trimming and J lost 1 base, with 16 bases between them. CDR3 length equals 14 residues. Per germline, CDR1 SEHNR and CDR2 FQNEAQ (reference sequence).

This clonotype was detected many times. The rearrangement links TRBV20-1 to TRBJ1-4; possibly TRBD1 for D (6 bases). This CDR3 comprises 15 residues. CDR1 is DFQATT and CDR2 is SNEGSKA in the germline V gene (reference sequence). Trimming removed 6 bases at V and 5 bases at J, with 19 bases between. The CDR3 DNA reads as TGCAGTGCGTTACGTTGGGGGACATTAAATGAAAAACTGTTTTTT. Encoded protein: CSALRWGTLNEKLFF.

In this sample, this clonotype turned up a few times. The chain couples TRBV3-1 to TRBJ1-2, with 7 nucleotides matching TRBD1. The V gene's germline CDR1 is LGHDT and CDR2 YNNKEL (reference sequence). The CDR3 runs 13 residues. With 3 bases clipped from V and 4 bases from J, the junction kept 2 bases outside the gene matches. CDR3 sequence reads: CASSQTGLYGYTF. The CDR3 DNA follows: TGTGCCAGCAGCCAGACAGGGCTCTATGGCTACACCTTC.

This clonotype has more than one count but fewer than ten. The rearrangement uses TRBV20-1 and TRBJ1-6; D call uncertain. The CDR3 length is 16 residues. Trimming stripped 4 bases from V and 0 bases from J, with 13 bases between. Looked up from germline, CDR1 is DFQATT and CDR2 is SNEGSKA (reference sequence). CDR3 residues: CSAISRRSSYNSPLHF. CDR3 sequence (DNA): TGCAGTGCTATCTCTAGAAGGAGCTCCTATAATTCACCCCTCCACTTT.

The V gene is TRBV20-1, the J gene TRBJ1-2, with unresolved D. This CDR3 has 12 residues. Trimming took off 6 bases at V and 4 bases at J, with 12 bases between the two ends. Germline V CDR1 and CDR2: DFQATT, SNEGSKA (reference sequence). The CDR3 sequence: CSAPGVVYGYTF. CDR3 coding DNA: TGCAGTGCACCCGGAGTCGTCTATGGCTACACCTTC.